The 28 T cell receptor beta chains below come from one sample, sequenced in a study of blood T cell repertoires in COVID-19. Profiling relied on immunoSEQ multiplex PCR, and the TCRdb table lists in-frame clones only, not all of them. Of approximately 190,000 clones detected, about nine tenths appear once; the ten largest clones hold around 5.7%. The sequencing input was peripheral blood. These receptors were obtained from a man at least 80 years old with acute or convalescent COVID-19.

This chain joins TRBV7-7 and TRBJ2-5; TRBD2 agrees at 10 bases. The CDR3 extends over 15 amino acids. With V trimmed by 5 bases and J by 2 bases, 5 bases remained unmatched. Looked up from germline, CDR1 is SSHAT and CDR2 is FNYEAQ (reference sequence). DNA of the CDR3: TGTGCCAGCAGCCCCCGGACTAGCGGACAAGAGACCCAGTACTTC. Protein: CASSPRTSGQETQYF.

The V gene is TRBV29-1, the J gene TRBJ2-7; TRBD1 aligns across 11 bases. J lost 5 bases, V lost 6 bases, and 6 bases had no gene match. Per the germline V gene, CDR1 is SQVTM and CDR2 is ANQGSEA. The CDR3 is made up of 13 amino acids. The CDR3 reads CSVGRDRGDEQYF. The CDR3 region has the DNA TGCAGCGTGGGCCGGGACAGGGGGGACGAGCAGTACTTC.

Only a few counts were recorded for this clone. CDR3 sequence: CAWSAKGNEQFF. The CDR3 DNA reads as TGTGCCTGGAGTGCGAAGGGGAATGAGCAGTTCTTC. The chain carries TRBV30 and TRBJ2-1, with a possible D match to TRBD1 (5 bases). The CDR3 sequence is 12 residues long. The V gene lost 1 base and the J gene lost 7 bases, with 8 bases spanning the gap. Germline lookup yields CDR1 GTSNPN and CDR2 SVGIG (reference sequence).

This clone has just one count. This chain links TRBV5-6 with TRBJ2-7; no clear D. Trimming shortened V by 4 bases and J by 3 bases, and 17 bases separated the two germline ends. CDR3 length: 15 amino acids. Germline CDR1 reads SGHDT; CDR2 reads YYEEEE. The CDR3 sequence: CASSPLSRSDYEQYF. The CDR3 DNA reads TGTGCCAGCAGCCCCCTTTCCCGGAGTGACTACGAGCAGTACTTC.

Here the CDR3 reads CASLALRTDTQYF. In DNA form, the CDR3 reads TGTGCCAGCTTAGCCTTGCGGACAGATACGCAGTATTTT. The chain has TRBV7-9 and TRBJ2-3; no clear D. This CDR3 contains 13 residues. Germline-derived CDR1 and CDR2 are SEHNR and FQNEAQ (reference sequence). Trimming took 8 bases from V and 3 from J, leaving 12 bases between them.

This rearrangement joins TRBV6-5 to TRBJ2-1, with 7 bases lining up with TRBD2. V dropped 0 bases and J dropped 5; count of bases not matched to a gene: 4. Germline lookup yields CDR1 MNHEY and CDR2 SVGAGI. CDR3 length: 15 residues. The CDR3 coding sequence is TGTGCCAGCAGTTACTCGAAGACTAGCAACAATGAGCAGTTCTTC. It is translated as CASSYSKTSNNEQFF.

V usage is TRBV30 and J usage is TRBJ1-5, with TRBD1 matching over 8 bases. Germline V CDR1 and CDR2: GTSNPN, SVGIG (reference sequence). J was trimmed by 1 base and V by 3 bases; bases with no gene match: 2. This CDR3 region has 14 residues. Written as DNA, the CDR3 is TGTGCCTGGAGCCGGACAGGGAGCAATCAGCCCCAGCATTTT. Encoded protein: CAWSRTGSNQPQHF.

The V and J genes are TRBV5-1 and TRBJ2-3; weak D call: TRBD1 (6 bases). The CDR3 spans 15 residues. V lost 4 bases and J 3 bases, leaving 15 bases between the germline ends. The germline gives CDR1 SGHRS, CDR2 YFSETQ. The CDR3 here is CASSLWLGATDTQYF. The CDR3 coding sequence is TGCGCCAGCAGCCTATGGCTGGGGGCGACAGATACGCAGTATTTT.

This clone was found once. V usage is TRBV2 and J usage is TRBJ2-1, with TRBD2 matching 12 bases. The junction had 4 bases not matched to a gene; V was cut back by 7 bases and J by 6 bases. This CDR3 has 14 amino acids. In germline, CDR1 is SNHLY, CDR2 FYNNEI. CDR3 loop: CASTRLAGVNEQFF. Written as DNA, the CDR3 is TGTGCCAGCACTAGACTAGCGGGAGTCAATGAGCAGTTCTTC.

This sequence joins TRBV7-6 and TRBJ2-3, with TRBD2 matching over 13 bases. CDR1 is SGHVS and CDR2 is FNYEAQ in the germline V gene. The CDR3 contains 15 residues. Trimming at V came to 4 bases and at J to 6 bases, leaving 4 bases not matched to a gene. The CDR3 DNA is TGTGCCAGCAGCTCGGGACTAGCGGGAACCGATACGCAGTATTTT. This encodes CASSSGLAGTDTQYF.

This chain uses TRBV7-2 with TRBJ2-1, with TRBD2 as a possible D gene (6 bases). Trimming removed 5 bases from V and 8 bases from J, with 13 bases in between. Germline assignment: CDR1 SGHTA and CDR2 FQGNSA. The length of the CDR3 is 13 residues. The CDR3, as DNA: TGTGCCAGCAGCGTACTAGCTAGAGATGAGCAGTTCTTC. It encodes CASSVLARDEQFF.

This clone was seen once. V gene TRBV18 combines with J gene TRBJ1-1; D is unclear. V lost 5 bases and J lost 7, with 17 bases in between. CDR1 is KGHSH, CDR2 LQKENI, per germline. The CDR3 is 14 amino acids. The CDR3 coding sequence is TGTGCCAGCTCAGATGCGATATCAGCGGGTGAAGCTTTCTTT. It is translated as CASSDAISAGEAFF. The whole variable domain, filled in from reference TRBV18 and TRBJ1-1, reads NAGVMQNPRHLVRRRGQEARLRCSPMKGHSHVYWYRQLPEEGLKFMVYLQKENIIDESGMPKERFSAEFPKEGPSILRIQQVVRGDSAAYFCASSDAISAGEAFFGQGTRLTVV.

V is TRBV30 and J is TRBJ1-2; a possible D gene is TRBD1 (5 bases). Trimming removed 8 bases at V and 1 base at J, with 17 bases between. Germline V lookup: CDR1 GTSNPN, CDR2 SVGIG (reference sequence). The CDR3 runs to 14 residues. Written as DNA, the CDR3 is TGTGCCGCCTGGTGGGGCAAGCTTAACTATGGCTACACCTTC. Amino acids: CAAWWGKLNYGYTF.

The chain joins TRBV27 to TRBJ2-1; 9 bases fit TRBD2. The CDR3 sequence is 14 residues long. Germline loops: CDR1 MNHEY, CDR2 SMNVEV (reference sequence). V shed 7 bases and J 2 bases; nucleotides not matched to a gene: 3. The CDR3 spells CASNVAGAYNEQFF. CDR3 nucleotides: TGTGCCAGCAACGTAGCGGGAGCCTACAATGAGCAGTTCTTC.

As DNA, the CDR3 is TGTGCCAGCCTAAAGACAGGCGGTTACACCGGGGAGCTGTTTTTT. It encodes CASLKTGGYTGELFF. This rearrangement joins TRBV28 to TRBJ2-2, with D possibly being TRBD1 (6 bases). Between the trimmed V and J ends, which lost 8 bases and 3 bases, there was a span of 16 bases. The germline CDR1 and CDR2 sequences are MDHEN and SYDVKM. The CDR3 length is 15 residues.

About this clone itself: Additional DNA sequences in this sample encode the identical CDR3. V is TRBV5-1 and J is TRBJ2-3; a weak D match, TRBD1 (5 bases). V lost 0 bases and J 2 bases, leaving 7 bases between the germline ends. The CDR3 spans 14 residues. Germline CDR1 reads SGHRS; CDR2 reads YFSETQ. The CDR3 loop is CASSLGGYTDTQYF. The CDR3 coding sequence is TGCGCCAGCAGCTTGGGGGGCTACACAGATACGCAGTATTTT.

The chain recombines TRBV7-6 with TRBJ2-1; 10 bases agree with TRBD2. CDR1 is SGHVS and CDR2 is FNYEAQ in the germline V gene. This CDR3 contains 17 residues. Losses at the gene ends were 3 bases for V and 1 base for J; bases not matched to a gene: 6. CDR3 sequence reads: CASSFVGAGGSYNEQFF. The CDR3 DNA reads as TGTGCCAGCAGCTTTGTTGGAGCGGGAGGGTCCTACAATGAGCAGTTCTTC. Full variable domain (missing parts from reference TRBV7-6 and TRBJ2-1): GAGVSQSPRYKVTKRGQDVALRCDPISGHVSLYWYRQALGQGPEFLTYFNYEAQQDKSGLPNDRFSAERPEGSISTLTIQRTEQRDSAMYRCASSFVGAGGSYNEQFFGPGTRLTVL.

The chain combines TRBV7-8 with TRBJ1-5; TRBD1 agrees at 10 bases. V gave up 4 bases and J gave up 1 base; unmatched junction bases: 7. The CDR3 is 17 residues long. The germline V gene has CDR1 SGHVS and CDR2 FQNEAQ. CDR3 DNA sequence: TGTGCCAGCAGCTGGACAGGGGGTCGGGGGAGCAATCAGCCCCAGCATTTT. Residues: CASSWTGGRGSNQPQHF.

A few counts support this clone. The chain recombines TRBV11-2 with TRBJ1-6, with a tentative D call TRBD1 (5 bases). The germline CDR1 and CDR2 sequences are SGHAT and FQNNGV. Trimming stripped 3 bases from V and 10 bases from J, with 13 bases between. This CDR3 is built from 14 residues. CDR3 DNA sequence: TGTGCCAGCAGCTTGGGGCAGGTTAGCTCACCCCTCCACTTT. Amino acid sequence: CASSLGQVSSPLHF. Complete variable domain (other parts from reference TRBV11-2 and TRBJ1-6): EAGVAQSPRYKIIEKRQSVAFWCNPISGHATLYWYQQILGQGPKLLIQFQNNGVVDDSQLPKDRFSAERLKGVDSTLKIQPAKLEDSAVYLCASSLGQVSSPLHFGNGTRLTVT.

Only one count was recorded for this clone. The gene calls are TRBV28 and TRBJ2-7, with 7 bases lining up with TRBD1. Trimming at V came to 7 bases and at J to 4 bases, leaving 13 bases not matched to a gene. This CDR3 has 15 residues. Germline CDR1 and CDR2: MDHEN and SYDVKM. The CDR3 DNA reads TGTGCCAGCATTCCGCTGACAGGGAAGTTGTACGAGCAGTACTTC. As protein: CASIPLTGKLYEQYF.

V usage is TRBV24-1 and J usage is TRBJ1-2; 9 nucleotides line up with TRBD1. Looked up from germline, CDR1 is KGHDR and CDR2 is SFDVKD. This CDR3 has 16 amino acids. Germline trimming cut 5 bases from V and 4 bases from J; bases unmatched to any gene: 10. The DNA for the CDR3 is TGTGCCACCAGTGCCCCCTCGGGACAGGGAAGCTATGGCTACACCTTC. It codes for CATSAPSGQGSYGYTF.

The V gene is TRBV6-1, the J gene TRBJ2-3; 7 bases fit TRBD1. The length of the CDR3 is 16 residues. After removal of 2 bases from V and 2 bases from J, the junction contained 7 bases not matched to a gene. Germline V gives CDR1 MNHNS, CDR2 SASEGT. The DNA for the CDR3 is TGTGCCAGCAGTGAATCCTGGACAGGAAACACAGATACGCAGTATTTT. Protein: CASSESWTGNTDTQYF.

V gene TRBV6-5 combines with J gene TRBJ2-3; tentative D call: TRBD2 (5 bases). The CDR3 runs 14 residues. V shed 7 bases and J shed 0 bases, with 11 bases lying between them. The germline gives CDR1 MNHEY, CDR2 SVGAGI. The CDR3: CASKLGYSTDTQYF. CDR3 bases: TGTGCCAGCAAACTAGGGTATAGCACAGATACGCAGTATTTT.

The V call is TRBV11-2, the J call TRBJ2-2; 14 positions agree with TRBD2. Germline lookup yields CDR1 SGHAT and CDR2 FQNNGV. CDR3 length: 18 residues. V was clipped by 1 base and J by 2 bases; unmatched bases: 3. The DNA for the CDR3 is TGTGCCAGCAGCTTAGTCGGGACTAGCGGGGGTAACACCGGGGAGCTGTTTTTT. It specifies CASSLVGTSGGNTGELFF.

Only a few counts were recorded for this clone. The chain uses TRBV4-1 and TRBJ1-4, with D perhaps matching TRBD1 (5 bases). The germline V gene encodes CDR1 MGHRA and CDR2 YSYEKL. This CDR3 has 15 amino acids. Trimming shortened V by 4 bases and J by 7 bases, and 16 bases separated the two germline ends. The CDR3 here is CASSPIPAGFEKLFF. CDR3 coding DNA: TGCGCCAGCAGCCCTATCCCAGCAGGGTTTGAAAAACTGTTTTTT.

The rearrangement joins TRBV15 to TRBJ2-7; TRBD1 aligns across 8 bases. The CDR3 runs to 15 residues. Germline CDR1 and CDR2: LNHNV and YYDKDF (reference sequence). Trimming took 1 base from V and 7 from J; bases not matched to a gene: 9. The CDR3: CATSRVGQGWSEQYF. CDR3 DNA sequence: TGTGCCACCAGCAGAGTCGGACAGGGATGGTCTGAGCAGTACTTC.

V gene TRBV11-2 combines with J gene TRBJ2-1; no reliable D call. The CDR3 is made up of 16 amino acids. CDR1 is SGHAT, CDR2 FQNNGV, per germline. The V gene lost 3 bases and the J gene lost 1 base, with 13 bases spanning the gap. The CDR3 region is CASSFLSEWSYNEQFF. The CDR3 DNA reads as TGTGCCAGCAGCTTTCTGTCGGAGTGGTCCTACAATGAGCAGTTCTTC.

The chain employs TRBV29-1 and TRBJ2-5; 12 positions agree with TRBD2. Trimming cost V 3 bases and J 5 bases; bases outside gene matches: 1. The CDR3 loop spans 13 amino acids. Germline V gene data show CDR1 as SQVTM and CDR2 as ANQGSEA. In DNA form, the CDR3 reads TGCAGCGTTGAGACTAGCGGGAGCGAGACCCAGTACTTC. The encoded protein is CSVETSGSETQYF.